The 11 T cell receptor beta chains in this list originate from one sample, sequenced in a study of blood T cell repertoires in COVID-19. Sequenced by immunoSEQ multiplex PCR; TCRdb stores in-frame clones only, minus some. The data show 100,000 or so clones, 70% to 90% seen once. Sample: peripheral blood. The receptors here all came from a woman in her 30s with acute or convalescent COVID-19.

The chain combines TRBV24-1 with TRBJ1-5, with D perhaps TRBD1 (5 bases). There are 14 residues in the CDR3. Germline-derived CDR1 and CDR2 are KGHDR and SFDVKD. Between the trimmed V and J ends, which lost 3 bases and 10 bases, there was a span of 15 bases. CDR3 sequence reads: CATSDESTGGPQHF. The CDR3 nucleotides are TGTGCCACCAGTGATGAAAGCACCGGGGGACCCCAGCATTTT.

This chain uses TRBV9 with TRBJ2-1, with D possibly TRBD2 on 7 matching bases. Trimming took 3 bases from V and 7 from J, leaving 17 bases between them. CDR3 size: 15 residues. Germline CDR1 reads SGDLS; CDR2 reads YYNGEE. DNA of the CDR3: TGTGCCAGCAGCGGGCCCGGGGGGCGTCTGAATGAGCAGTTCTTC. Amino acid sequence: CASSGPGGRLNEQFF.

The chain combines TRBV28 with TRBJ1-2, with TRBD1 identical over 8 bases. Germline V CDR1 and CDR2: MDHEN, SYDVKM. V lost 1 base to trimming and J lost 4 bases; unmatched junction nucleotides: 2. The CDR3 extends over 14 amino acids. The CDR3 DNA follows: TGTGCCAGCAGTTTATATGGGACAGGCTATGGCTACACCTTC. Protein product: CASSLYGTGYGYTF.

The chain is built from TRBV6-1 and TRBJ2-3; 8 positions match TRBD2. Germline CDR1 MNHNS, CDR2 SASEGT. The CDR3 runs 17 residues. After removal of 1 base from V and 4 bases from J, the junction contained 10 bases not matched to a gene. The CDR3 nucleotides are TGTGCCAGCAGTGAAGGCCTCCGGAGCGGGGGCTCAGATACGCAGTATTTT. Its translation: CASSEGLRSGGSDTQYF.

The chain couples TRBV5-1 to TRBJ1-3, with D uncertain. The V end lost 0 bases, the J end lost 2 bases, and 9 bases lay between the germline ends. CDR3 length: 15 amino acids. Germline CDR1 SGHRS, CDR2 YFSETQ. CDR3 sequence (DNA): TGCGCCAGCAGCTTGGAGTCGGGGACTGGAAACACCATATATTTT. The encoded protein is CASSLESGTGNTIYF.

The V and J genes are TRBV4-1 and TRBJ1-3; maybe TRBD1 (5 bases). V lost 3 bases, J lost 2 bases, and 11 bases lay in between. This CDR3 has 15 amino acids. Germline V gene data show CDR1 as MGHRA and CDR2 as YSYEKL. The CDR3 DNA is TGCGCCAGCAGCCACGGCAGGGTTACTGGAAACACCATATATTTT. It is translated as CASSHGRVTGNTIYF.

The gene calls are TRBV11-3 and TRBJ1-3; 7 bases match TRBD1. This CDR3 spans 15 amino acids. V shed 5 bases and J 4 bases; nucleotides not matched to a gene: 8. The germline gives CDR1 SGHNT, CDR2 YENEEA. In DNA, the CDR3 is TGTGCCAGCAGCCCCGCTGGGACAGCCGGAAACACCATATATTTT. Protein product: CASSPAGTAGNTIYF.

The rearrangement links TRBV30 to TRBJ1-6, with a weak D call TRBD1 (6 bases). CDR1 and CDR2 from the germline V gene are GTSNPN and SVGIG (reference sequence). CDR3 length: 13 amino acids. Trimming removed 3 bases at V and 7 bases at J, with 10 bases between. The CDR3 nucleotides are TGTGCCTGGAGCAAAGGGGGAAATTCACCCCTCCACTTT. It specifies CAWSKGGNSPLHF. Full variable domain (rest looked up from reference TRBV30 and TRBJ1-6): SQTIHQWPATLVQPVGSPLSLECTVEGTSNPNLYWYRQAAGRGLQLLFYSVGIGQISSEVPQNLSASRPQDRQFILSSKKLLLSDSGFYLCAWSKGGNSPLHFGNGTRLTVT.

This clone has a handful of counts. In DNA form, the CDR3 reads TGTGCCAGCGGACAAGGACAGGGGATATATAATAGCAATCAGCCCCAGCATTTT. Translating gives CASGQGQGIYNSNQPQHF. V usage is TRBV11-2 and J usage is TRBJ1-5; 9 bases fit TRBD1. Germline trimming cut 8 bases from V and 0 bases from J; bases unmatched to any gene: 14. CDR3 length: 18 amino acids. Germline assignment: CDR1 SGHAT and CDR2 FQNNGV.

The chain carries TRBV7-9 and TRBJ1-5; D is ambiguous. The germline gives CDR1 SEHNR, CDR2 FQNEAQ (reference sequence). The CDR3 is made up of 15 amino acids. V was shortened by 1 base and J by 4 bases, with 11 bases between the two germline ends. The chain's CDR3 is CASSLGGSRNQPQHF. In DNA form, the CDR3 reads TGTGCCAGCAGCTTAGGAGGTAGTAGGAATCAGCCCCAGCATTTT.

CDR3 residues: CSASSSGDNEQFF. The CDR3 coding sequence is TGCAGTGCTAGTTCTAGCGGGGACAATGAGCAGTTCTTC. The V call is TRBV20-1, the J call TRBJ2-1; 9 bases are shared with TRBD2. The germline CDR1 and CDR2 sequences are DFQATT and SNEGSKA (reference sequence). There are 13 residues in the CDR3. Unmatched junction bases numbered 2, after V lost 3 bases and J lost 5 bases.